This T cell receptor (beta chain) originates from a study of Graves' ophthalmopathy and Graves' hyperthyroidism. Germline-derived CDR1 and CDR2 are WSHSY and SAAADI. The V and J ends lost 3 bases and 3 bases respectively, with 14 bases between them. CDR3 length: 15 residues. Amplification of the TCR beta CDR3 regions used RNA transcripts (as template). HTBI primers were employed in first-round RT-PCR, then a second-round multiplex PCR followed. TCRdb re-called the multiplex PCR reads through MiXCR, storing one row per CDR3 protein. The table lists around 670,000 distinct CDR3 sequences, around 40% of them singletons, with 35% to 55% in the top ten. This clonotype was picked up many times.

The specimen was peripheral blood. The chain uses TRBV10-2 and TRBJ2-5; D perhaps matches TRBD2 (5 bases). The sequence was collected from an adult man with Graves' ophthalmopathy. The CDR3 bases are TGCGCCAGCAGTGATGGCGGGCCGGGCGAAGAGACCCAGTACTTC. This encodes CASSDGGPGEETQYF.